These T cell receptor beta chains were read from a single sample in a study of blood T cell repertoires in COVID-19. Data came from immunoSEQ multiplex PCR; TCRdb stores just in-frame clones and leaves some out. The sample yields 390,000 or so clones, 89% seen once. Sequences were obtained from peripheral blood. The origin of the receptors is a woman in her 30s with COVID-19, enrolled during active disease. The CDR3 runs from the conserved cysteine through the conserved F or W. D genes are given only for firm matches. Clone size appears in some rows only: once, few, many, or a class for an expanded clone.

J gene: TRBJ2-1
clone size: -
V gene: TRBV3-1/TRBV3-2
D gene: TRBD1
CDR3 protein: CASSHPGQGRNEQFF
CDR3 DNA: TGTGCCAGCAGCCATCCGGGACAGGGAAGGAATGAGCAGTTCTTC

J gene: TRBJ1-1
clone size: -
V gene: TRBV24-1
D gene: -
CDR3 protein: CATSVAGATEAFF
CDR3 DNA: TGTGCCACCAGTGTGGCGGGGGCGACTGAAGCTTTCTTT

J gene: TRBJ2-1
clone size: -
V gene: TRBV7-8
D gene: TRBD2
CDR3 protein: CASSLVRLAGGMSDNEQFF
CDR3 DNA: TGTGCCAGCAGCTTAGTAAGGCTAGCCGGGGGGATGTCTGACAATGAGCAGTTCTTC

J gene: TRBJ2-7
clone size: -
V gene: TRBV5-1
D gene: TRBD1
CDR3 protein: CASSSGTAYEQYF
CDR3 DNA: TGCGCCAGCAGCTCCGGGACAGCCTACGAGCAGTACTTC

J gene: TRBJ2-1
clone size: -
V gene: TRBV2
D gene: TRBD1
CDR3 protein: CASSPRDRTNEQFF
CDR3 DNA: TGTGCCAGCAGTCCCCGGGACAGAACAAATGAGCAGTTCTTC

J gene: TRBJ1-2
clone size: -
V gene: TRBV4-3
D gene: -
CDR3 protein: CASSQAVMRQASGGYTF
CDR3 DNA: TGCGCCAGCAGCCAAGCCGTGATGAGGCAGGCCTCAGGGGGCTACACCTTC

J gene: TRBJ1-2
clone size: -
V gene: TRBV5-8
D gene: -
CDR3 protein: CASSFQDRSANYGYTF
CDR3 DNA: TGTGCCAGCAGCTTTCAGGACAGATCGGCTAACTATGGCTACACCTTC

J gene: TRBJ2-2
clone size: -
V gene: TRBV7-2
D gene: -
CDR3 protein: CASSLGGRSNTGELFF
CDR3 DNA: TGTGCCAGCAGCTTGGGAGGAAGGTCGAACACCGGGGAGCTGTTTTTT

J gene: TRBJ2-3
clone size: -
V gene: TRBV19
D gene: -
CDR3 protein: CASSERTSTDTQYF
CDR3 DNA: TGTGCCAGTAGTGAGAGGACTAGCACAGATACGCAGTATTTT

J gene: TRBJ2-7
clone size: -
V gene: TRBV6-5
D gene: TRBD1
CDR3 protein: CASSYSWTGTTYEQYF
CDR3 DNA: TGTGCCAGCAGTTACTCCTGGACAGGCACGACCTACGAGCAGTACTTC

J gene: TRBJ2-3
clone size: -
V gene: TRBV11-3
D gene: -
CDR3 protein: CASSPRSVRGTDTQYF
CDR3 DNA: TGTGCCAGCAGCCCTAGGAGTGTGAGGGGCACAGATACGCAGTATTTT

J gene: TRBJ2-7
clone size: -
V gene: TRBV3-1/TRBV3-2
D gene: -
CDR3 protein: CASSSTIEGEQYF
CDR3 DNA: TGTGCCAGCAGCTCGACTATAGAGGGCGAGCAGTACTTC

J gene: TRBJ2-4
clone size: -
V gene: TRBV7-9
D gene: TRBD2
CDR3 protein: CASSPTGTSVAKNIQYF
CDR3 DNA: TGTGCCAGCAGTCCTACCGGGACTAGCGTAGCCAAAAACATTCAGTACTTC

J gene: TRBJ1-6
clone size: -
V gene: TRBV5-5
D gene: -
CDR3 protein: CASSFGGGAYNSPLHF
CDR3 DNA: TGTGCCAGCAGCTTCGGGGGTGGGGCCTATAATTCACCCCTCCACTTT

J gene: TRBJ2-1
clone size: -
V gene: TRBV6-5
D gene: -
CDR3 protein: CASQQGRSNEQFF
CDR3 DNA: TGTGCCAGCCAGCAGGGCCGGTCCAATGAGCAGTTCTTC

J gene: TRBJ2-2
clone size: -
V gene: TRBV6-5
D gene: -
CDR3 protein: CASSYRGQYIGELFF
CDR3 DNA: TGTGCCAGCAGTTACCGCGGACAGTACATCGGGGAGCTGTTTTTT

J gene: TRBJ1-4
clone size: -
V gene: TRBV14
D gene: -
CDR3 protein: CASSPQGLGNEKLFF
CDR3 DNA: TGTGCCAGCAGCCCACAGGGTCTGGGAAATGAAAAACTGTTTTTT

J gene: TRBJ2-1
clone size: few
V gene: TRBV21-1
D gene: -
CDR3 protein: CASSKVRYNEQFF
CDR3 DNA: TGTGCCAGCAGCAAAGTCCGGTACAATGAGCAGTTCTTC

J gene: TRBJ1-2
clone size: -
V gene: TRBV20-1
D gene: TRBD1
CDR3 protein: CSARGQGENTF
CDR3 DNA: TGCAGTGCTAGGGGACAGGGGGAAAACACCTTC

J gene: TRBJ2-3
clone size: -
V gene: TRBV5-1
D gene: TRBD2
CDR3 protein: CASSKISGEGTDTQYF
CDR3 DNA: TGCGCCAGCAGCAAAATAAGCGGGGAGGGGACAGATACGCAGTATTTT

J gene: TRBJ2-2
clone size: -
V gene: TRBV7-8
D gene: TRBD2
CDR3 protein: CASKVAGAGELFF
CDR3 DNA: TGTGCCAGCAAGGTAGCGGGAGCCGGGGAGCTGTTTTTT

J gene: TRBJ2-2
clone size: -
V gene: TRBV4-2
D gene: TRBD2
CDR3 protein: CASSQVAGGPGTGELFF
CDR3 DNA: TGTGCCAGCAGCCAAGTTGCGGGGGGGCCGGGCACCGGGGAGCTGTTTTTT

J gene: TRBJ1-5
clone size: -
V gene: TRBV6-2/TRBV6-3
D gene: -
CDR3 protein: CASSYGRHQPQHF
CDR3 DNA: TGTGCCAGCAGTTACGGCCGCCATCAGCCCCAGCATTTT

J gene: TRBJ1-2
clone size: -
V gene: TRBV5-8
D gene: -
CDR3 protein: CASSLGQVTNYGYTF
CDR3 DNA: TGTGCCAGCAGCTTGGGACAGGTGACTAACTATGGCTACACCTTC

J gene: TRBJ2-2
clone size: -
V gene: TRBV25-1
D gene: TRBD1
CDR3 protein: CASKTGQPNTGELFF
CDR3 DNA: TGTGCCAGCAAGACAGGGCAGCCGAACACCGGGGAGCTGTTTTTT

J gene: TRBJ2-6
clone size: -
V gene: TRBV5-1
D gene: TRBD2
CDR3 protein: CASSPGLAPSGANVLTF
CDR3 DNA: TGCGCCAGCAGCCCGGGACTAGCCCCCTCTGGGGCCAACGTCCTGACTTTC

J gene: TRBJ2-1
clone size: -
V gene: TRBV5-1
D gene: TRBD2
CDR3 protein: CASSLRGGFDEQFF
CDR3 DNA: TGCGCCAGCAGCTTGAGGGGAGGGTTCGATGAGCAGTTCTTC

J gene: TRBJ2-2
clone size: -
V gene: TRBV24-1
D gene: TRBD2
CDR3 protein: CATSLGVLAGVTGELFF
CDR3 DNA: TGTGCCACCAGTTTGGGCGTACTAGCGGGAGTTACCGGGGAGCTGTTTTTT

J gene: TRBJ2-2
clone size: -
V gene: TRBV30
D gene: -
CDR3 protein: CAWSARVGGGELFF
CDR3 DNA: TGTGCCTGGAGTGCGCGCGTCGGAGGGGGGGAGCTGTTTTTT

J gene: TRBJ2-5
clone size: -
V gene: TRBV19
D gene: TRBD1
CDR3 protein: CASTIQGSGTQYF
CDR3 DNA: TGTGCCAGTACGATACAGGGGTCCGGGACCCAGTACTTC

J gene: TRBJ2-4
clone size: -
V gene: TRBV3-1/TRBV3-2
D gene: -
CDR3 protein: CASSRYSGDIQYF
CDR3 DNA: TGTGCCAGCAGCCGTTACTCCGGGGACATTCAGTACTTC

J gene: TRBJ1-2
clone size: once
V gene: TRBV7-2
D gene: TRBD1
CDR3 protein: CASSPHNGQGTGYTF
CDR3 DNA: TGTGCCAGCAGCCCCCATAACGGACAGGGGACCGGCTACACCTTC

J gene: TRBJ2-1
clone size: -
V gene: TRBV9
D gene: TRBD2
CDR3 protein: CASSVDSASGLYNEQFF
CDR3 DNA: TGTGCCAGCAGCGTAGACTCCGCTAGCGGACTATACAATGAGCAGTTCTTC

J gene: TRBJ2-5
clone size: -
V gene: TRBV5-1
D gene: -
CDR3 protein: CASSLAPGTRGETQYF
CDR3 DNA: TGCGCCAGCAGCTTGGCTCCAGGAACAAGGGGGGAGACCCAGTACTTC

J gene: TRBJ2-1
clone size: -
V gene: TRBV25-1
D gene: TRBD2
CDR3 protein: CASSLVGGRNEQFF
CDR3 DNA: TGTGCCAGCAGCTTGGTGGGAGGGAGGAATGAGCAGTTCTTC

J gene: TRBJ2-3
clone size: -
V gene: TRBV5-1
D gene: -
CDR3 protein: CASSLVPGVSTDTQYF
CDR3 DNA: TGCGCCAGCAGCTTGGTTCCGGGGGTGAGCACAGATACGCAGTATTTT

J gene: TRBJ1-1
clone size: -
V gene: TRBV19
D gene: TRBD1
CDR3 protein: CASSVGQGNTEAFF
CDR3 DNA: TGTGCCAGTAGTGTGGGACAGGGGAACACTGAAGCTTTCTTT

J gene: TRBJ2-1
clone size: -
V gene: TRBV24-1
D gene: TRBD1
CDR3 protein: CATSDLGTGGRNEQFF
CDR3 DNA: TGTGCCACCAGTGATTTAGGGACAGGGGGCCGTAATGAGCAGTTCTTC

J gene: TRBJ1-3
clone size: -
V gene: TRBV24-1
D gene: -
CDR3 protein: CATSDPTTGNTIYF
CDR3 DNA: TGTGCCACCAGTGACCCCACAACAGGAAACACCATATATTTT

J gene: TRBJ2-5
clone size: -
V gene: TRBV9
D gene: TRBD1
CDR3 protein: CASSEGQAKRETQYF
CDR3 DNA: TGTGCCAGCAGCGAGGGACAGGCCAAACGTGAGACCCAGTACTTC

J gene: TRBJ2-3
clone size: -
V gene: TRBV14
D gene: TRBD2
CDR3 protein: CASSQGLAGSTDTQYF
CDR3 DNA: TGTGCCAGCAGCCAGGGACTAGCGGGGTCCACAGATACGCAGTATTTT